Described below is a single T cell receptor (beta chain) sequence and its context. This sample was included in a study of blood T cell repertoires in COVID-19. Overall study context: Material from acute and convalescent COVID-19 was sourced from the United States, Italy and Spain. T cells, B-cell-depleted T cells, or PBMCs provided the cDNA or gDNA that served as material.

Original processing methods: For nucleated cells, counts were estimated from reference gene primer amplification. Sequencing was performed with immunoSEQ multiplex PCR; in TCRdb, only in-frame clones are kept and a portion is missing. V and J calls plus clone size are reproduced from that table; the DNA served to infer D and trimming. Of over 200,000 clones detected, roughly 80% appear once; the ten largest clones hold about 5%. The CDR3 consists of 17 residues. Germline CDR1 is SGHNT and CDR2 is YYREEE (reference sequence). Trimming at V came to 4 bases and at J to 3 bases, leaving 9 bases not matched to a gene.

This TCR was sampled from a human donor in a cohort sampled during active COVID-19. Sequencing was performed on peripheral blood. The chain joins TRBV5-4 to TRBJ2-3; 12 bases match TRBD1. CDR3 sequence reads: CASSRPGTGGLTDTQYF. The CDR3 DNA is TGTGCCAGCAGCCGACCAGGGACAGGGGGCTTGACAGATACGCAGTATTTT. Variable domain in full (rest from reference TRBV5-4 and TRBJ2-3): ETGVTQSPTHLIKTRGQQVTLRCSSQSGHNTVSWYQQALGQGPQFIFQYYREEENGRGNFPPRFSGLQFPNYSSELNVNALELDDSALYLCASSRPGTGGLTDTQYFGPGTRLTVL.